The source of this T cell receptor beta chain is a study of blood T cell repertoires in COVID-19. Sequencing used immunoSEQ multiplex PCR; TCRdb keeps in-frame clones, though not all of them. Here the sample spans about 160,000 clones, roughly 90% being singletons. This CDR3 has 15 amino acids. Trimming stripped 2 bases from V and 5 bases from J, with 15 bases between. The source of this sequence is a woman aged 45-60 years who had recovered from COVID-19. The sequenced sample was PBMCs or T cells enriched from blood (not recorded which). The chain links TRBV23-1 to TRBJ1-1; possibly TRBD1 for D (6 bases). TRBV23-1 is placed among ORFs of uncertain function. This CDR3 is CASSQPGNRETEAFF. The CDR3, as DNA: TGCGCCAGCAGTCAACCAGGCAACAGGGAGACTGAAGCTTTCTTT.